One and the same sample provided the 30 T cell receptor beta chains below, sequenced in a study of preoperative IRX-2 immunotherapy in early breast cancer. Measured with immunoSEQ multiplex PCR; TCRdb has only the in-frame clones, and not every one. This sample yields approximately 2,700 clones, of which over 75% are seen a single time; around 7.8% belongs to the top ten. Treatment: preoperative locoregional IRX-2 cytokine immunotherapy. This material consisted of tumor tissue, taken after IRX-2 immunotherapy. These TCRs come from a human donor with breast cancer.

The CDR3 sequence is CASSQAITATYEQYV. CDR3 DNA: TGCGCCAGCAGCCAAGCTATCACAGCAACCTACGAGCAGTACGTC. The V call is TRBV4-1, the J call TRBJ2-7; D is ambiguous. V was cut by 1 base and J by 2 bases, with 12 bases left in between. Germline V gene sequence: CDR1 MGHRA, CDR2 YSYEKL. The CDR3 loop spans 15 amino acids.

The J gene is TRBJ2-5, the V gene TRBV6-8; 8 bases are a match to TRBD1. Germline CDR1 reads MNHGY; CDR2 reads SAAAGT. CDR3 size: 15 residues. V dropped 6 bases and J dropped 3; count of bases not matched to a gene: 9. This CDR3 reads CASSRTTGGKETQYF. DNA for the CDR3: TGTGCCAGCAGCAGAACAACAGGGGGTAAAGAGACCCAGTACTTC.

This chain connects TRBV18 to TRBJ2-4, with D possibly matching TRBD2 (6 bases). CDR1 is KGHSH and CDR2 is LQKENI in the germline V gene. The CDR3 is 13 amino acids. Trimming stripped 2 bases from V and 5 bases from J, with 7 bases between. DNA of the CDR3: TGTGCCAGCTCACCAGGGGAGGAAAACATTCAGTACTTC. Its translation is CASSPGEENIQYF.

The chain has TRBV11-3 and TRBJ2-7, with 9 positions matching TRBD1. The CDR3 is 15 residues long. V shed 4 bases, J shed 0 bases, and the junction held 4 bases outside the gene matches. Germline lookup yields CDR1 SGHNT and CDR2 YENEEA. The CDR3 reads CASSSPGQGSYEQYF. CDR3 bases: TGTGCCAGCAGCTCCCCGGGACAGGGCTCCTACGAGCAGTACTTC.

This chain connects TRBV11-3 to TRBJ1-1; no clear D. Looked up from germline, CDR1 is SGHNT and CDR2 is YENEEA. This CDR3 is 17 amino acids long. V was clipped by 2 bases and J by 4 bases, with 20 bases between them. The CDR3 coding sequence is TGTGCCAGCAGCTTAAACCCAGGTACAATTTCGAGCACTGAAGCTTTCTTT. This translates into CASSLNPGTISSTEAFF.

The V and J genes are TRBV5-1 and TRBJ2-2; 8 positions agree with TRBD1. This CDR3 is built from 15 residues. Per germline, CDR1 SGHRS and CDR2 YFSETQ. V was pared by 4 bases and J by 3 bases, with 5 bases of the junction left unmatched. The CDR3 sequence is CASSTGQGYTGELFF. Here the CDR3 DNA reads TGCGCCAGCAGCACTGGACAGGGCTACACCGGGGAGCTGTTTTTT. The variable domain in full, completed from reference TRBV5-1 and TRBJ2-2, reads KAGVTQTPRYLIKTRGQQVTLSCSPISGHRSVSWYQQTPGQGLQFLFEYFSETQRNKGNFPGRFSGRQFSNSRSEMNVSTLELGDSALYLCASSTGQGYTGELFFGEGSRLTVL.

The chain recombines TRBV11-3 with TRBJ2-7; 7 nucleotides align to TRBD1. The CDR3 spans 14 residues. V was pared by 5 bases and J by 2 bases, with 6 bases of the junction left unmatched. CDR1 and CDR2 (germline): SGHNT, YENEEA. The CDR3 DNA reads TGTGCCAGCAGCCCGGGACAGTCAACCTACGAGCAGTACTTC. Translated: CASSPGQSTYEQYF.

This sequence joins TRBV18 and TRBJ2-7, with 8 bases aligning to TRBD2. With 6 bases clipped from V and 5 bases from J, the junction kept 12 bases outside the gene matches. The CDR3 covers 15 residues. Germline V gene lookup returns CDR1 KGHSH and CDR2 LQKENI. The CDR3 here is CASSQIGGVENEQYF. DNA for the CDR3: TGTGCCAGCTCCCAAATCGGGGGGGTGGAGAACGAGCAGTACTTC.

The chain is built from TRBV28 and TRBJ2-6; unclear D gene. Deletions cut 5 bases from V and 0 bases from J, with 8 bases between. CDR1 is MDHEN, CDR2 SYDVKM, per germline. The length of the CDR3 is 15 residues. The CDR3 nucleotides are TGTGCCAGCAGTCCCCTGGGCTCTGGGGCCAACGTCCTGACTTTC. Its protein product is CASSPLGSGANVLTF.

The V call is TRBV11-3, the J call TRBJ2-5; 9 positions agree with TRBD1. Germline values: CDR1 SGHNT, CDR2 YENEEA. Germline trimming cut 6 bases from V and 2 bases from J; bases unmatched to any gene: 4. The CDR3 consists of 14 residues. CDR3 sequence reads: CASRTDRGQETQYF. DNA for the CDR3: TGTGCCAGCAGGACGGACAGGGGACAAGAGACCCAGTACTTC.

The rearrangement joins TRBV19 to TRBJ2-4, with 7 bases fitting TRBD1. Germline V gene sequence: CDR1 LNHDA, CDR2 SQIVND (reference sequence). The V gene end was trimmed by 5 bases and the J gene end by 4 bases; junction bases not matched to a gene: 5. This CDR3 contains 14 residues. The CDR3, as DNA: TGTGCCAGTAGTTCTCCGGGACAGAAAAACATTCAGTACTTC. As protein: CASSSPGQKNIQYF.

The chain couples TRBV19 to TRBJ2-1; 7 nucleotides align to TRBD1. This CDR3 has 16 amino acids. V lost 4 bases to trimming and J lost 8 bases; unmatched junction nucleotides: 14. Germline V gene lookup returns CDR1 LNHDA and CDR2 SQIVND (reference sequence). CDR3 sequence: CASSRRGQTPGDEQFF. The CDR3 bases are TGTGCCAGTAGTAGAAGGGGACAGACCCCAGGGGATGAGCAGTTCTTC. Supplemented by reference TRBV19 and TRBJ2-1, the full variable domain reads DGGITQSPKYLFRKEGQNVTLSCEQNLNHDAMYWYRQDPGQGLRLIYYSQIVNDFQKGDIAEGYSVSREKKESFPLTVTSAQKNPTAFYLCASSRRGQTPGDEQFFGPGTRLTVL.

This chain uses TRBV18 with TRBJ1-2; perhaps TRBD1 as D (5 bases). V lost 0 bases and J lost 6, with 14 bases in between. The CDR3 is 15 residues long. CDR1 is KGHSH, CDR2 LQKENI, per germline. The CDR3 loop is CASSPPGRSMDGYTF. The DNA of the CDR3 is TGTGCCAGCTCACCACCGGGACGGTCCATGGATGGCTACACCTTC.

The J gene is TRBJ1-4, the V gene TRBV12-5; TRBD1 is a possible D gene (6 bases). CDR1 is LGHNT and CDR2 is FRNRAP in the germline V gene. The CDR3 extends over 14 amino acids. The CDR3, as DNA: TGTGCCAGCACGAGCGCGGGGGGCGGTGAAAAACTGTTTTTT. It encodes CASTSAGGGEKLFF.

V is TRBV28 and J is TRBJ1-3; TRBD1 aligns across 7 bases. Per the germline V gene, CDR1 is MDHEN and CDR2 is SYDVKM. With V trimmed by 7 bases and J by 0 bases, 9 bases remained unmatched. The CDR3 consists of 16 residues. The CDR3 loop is CASTGQVMSSGNTIYF. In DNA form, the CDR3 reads TGTGCCAGCACCGGACAGGTGATGAGCTCTGGAAACACCATATATTTT.

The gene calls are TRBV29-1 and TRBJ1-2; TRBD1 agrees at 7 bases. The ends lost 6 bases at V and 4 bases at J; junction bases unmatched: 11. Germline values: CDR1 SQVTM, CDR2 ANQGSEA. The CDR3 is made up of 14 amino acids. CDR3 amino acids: CSVISAGGIYGYTF. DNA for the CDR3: TGCAGCGTCATCTCGGCAGGGGGGATCTATGGCTACACCTTC.

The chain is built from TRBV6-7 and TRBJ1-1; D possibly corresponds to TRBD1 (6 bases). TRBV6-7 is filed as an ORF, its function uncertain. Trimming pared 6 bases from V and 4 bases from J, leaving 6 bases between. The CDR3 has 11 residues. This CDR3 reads CASRDSTEAFF. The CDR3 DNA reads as TGTGCCAGCAGGGACAGCACTGAAGCTTTCTTT.

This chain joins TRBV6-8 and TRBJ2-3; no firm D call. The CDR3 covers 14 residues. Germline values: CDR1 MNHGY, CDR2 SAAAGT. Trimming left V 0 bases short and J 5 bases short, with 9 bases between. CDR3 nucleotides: TGTGCCAGCAGTTACTCGAAGGCAGAAGATACGCAGTATTTT. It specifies CASSYSKAEDTQYF.

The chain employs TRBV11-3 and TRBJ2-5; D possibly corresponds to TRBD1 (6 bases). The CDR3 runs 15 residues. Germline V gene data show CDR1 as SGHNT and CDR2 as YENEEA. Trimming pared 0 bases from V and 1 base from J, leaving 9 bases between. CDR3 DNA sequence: TGTGCCAGCAGCTTAGATGGGGGCACCCAAGAGACCCAGTACTTC. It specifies CASSLDGGTQETQYF.

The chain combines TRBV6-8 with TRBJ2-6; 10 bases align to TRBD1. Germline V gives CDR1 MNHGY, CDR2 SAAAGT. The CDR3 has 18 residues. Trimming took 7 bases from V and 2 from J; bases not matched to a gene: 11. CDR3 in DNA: TGTGCCAGCACCCTTTCCGGGACAGGGGCAGCTGGGGCCAACGTCCTGACTTTC. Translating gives CASTLSGTGAAGANVLTF.

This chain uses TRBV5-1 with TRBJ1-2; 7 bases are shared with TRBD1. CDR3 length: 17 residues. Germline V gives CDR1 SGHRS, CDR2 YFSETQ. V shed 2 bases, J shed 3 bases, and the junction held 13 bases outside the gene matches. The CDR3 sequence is CASSFTGADKGDYGYTF. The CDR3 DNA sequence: TGCGCCAGCAGCTTTACAGGGGCGGACAAAGGCGACTATGGCTACACCTTC.

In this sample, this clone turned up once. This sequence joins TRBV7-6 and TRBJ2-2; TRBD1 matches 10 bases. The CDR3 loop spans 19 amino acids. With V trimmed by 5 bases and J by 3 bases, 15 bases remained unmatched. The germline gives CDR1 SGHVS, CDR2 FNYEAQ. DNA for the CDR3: TGTGCCAGCAGCGGAGATATAAAGGACAGGGGGATCGACACCGGGGAGCTGTTTTTT. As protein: CASSGDIKDRGIDTGELFF.

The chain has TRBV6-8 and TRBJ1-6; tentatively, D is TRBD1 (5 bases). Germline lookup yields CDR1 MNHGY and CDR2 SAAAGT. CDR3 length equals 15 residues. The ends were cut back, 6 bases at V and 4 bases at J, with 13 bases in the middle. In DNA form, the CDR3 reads TGTGCCAGCAGCAGCCTAGACAGATATAATTCACCCCTCCACTTT. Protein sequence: CASSSLDRYNSPLHF.

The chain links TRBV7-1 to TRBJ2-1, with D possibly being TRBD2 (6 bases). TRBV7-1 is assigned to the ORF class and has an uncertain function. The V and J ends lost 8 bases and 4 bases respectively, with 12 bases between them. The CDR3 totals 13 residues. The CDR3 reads CASGPRGYNEQFF. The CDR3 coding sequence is TGTGCCAGCGGTCCCCGGGGGTACAATGAGCAGTTCTTC.

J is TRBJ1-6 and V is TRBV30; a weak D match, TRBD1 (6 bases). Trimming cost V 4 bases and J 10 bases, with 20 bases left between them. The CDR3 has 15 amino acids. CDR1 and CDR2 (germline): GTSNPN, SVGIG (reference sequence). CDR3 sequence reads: CAWTRMAGAVSPLHF. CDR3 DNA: TGTGCCTGGACCCGTATGGCGGGGGCAGTCTCACCCCTCCACTTT.

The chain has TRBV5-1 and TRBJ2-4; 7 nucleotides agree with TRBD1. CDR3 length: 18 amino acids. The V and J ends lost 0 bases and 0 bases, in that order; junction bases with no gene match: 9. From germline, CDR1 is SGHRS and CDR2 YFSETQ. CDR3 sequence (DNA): TGCGCCAGCAGCTTGGTTCACAGGGGTCCACTAGCCAAAAACATTCAGTACTTC. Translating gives CASSLVHRGPLAKNIQYF.

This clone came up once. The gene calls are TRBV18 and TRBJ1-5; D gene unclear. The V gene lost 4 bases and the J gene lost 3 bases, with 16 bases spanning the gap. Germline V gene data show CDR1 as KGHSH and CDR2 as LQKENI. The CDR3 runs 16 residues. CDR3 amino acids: CASSLGSPRANQPQHF. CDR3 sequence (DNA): TGTGCCAGCTCACTCGGGAGTCCTCGGGCCAATCAGCCCCAGCATTTT.

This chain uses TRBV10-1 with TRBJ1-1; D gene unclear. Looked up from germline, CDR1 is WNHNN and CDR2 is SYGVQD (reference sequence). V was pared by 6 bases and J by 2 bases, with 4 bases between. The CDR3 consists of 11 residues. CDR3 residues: CASRGNTEAFF. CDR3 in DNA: TGCGCCAGCAGAGGAAACACTGAAGCTTTCTTT.

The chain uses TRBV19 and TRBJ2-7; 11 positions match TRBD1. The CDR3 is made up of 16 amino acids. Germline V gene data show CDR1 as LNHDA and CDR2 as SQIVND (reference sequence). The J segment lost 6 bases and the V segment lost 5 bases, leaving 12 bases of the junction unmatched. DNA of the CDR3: TGTGCCAGTAGTCTTCCCGGGACAGGGGGAACGATCGAGCAGTACTTC. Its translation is CASSLPGTGGTIEQYF.

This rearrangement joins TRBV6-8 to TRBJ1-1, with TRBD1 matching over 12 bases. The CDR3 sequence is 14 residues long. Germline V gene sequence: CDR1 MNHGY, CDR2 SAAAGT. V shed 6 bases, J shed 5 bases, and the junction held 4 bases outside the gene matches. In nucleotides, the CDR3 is TGTGCCAGCAGGGGACAGGGGGCTGGGACTGAAGCTTTCTTT. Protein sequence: CASRGQGAGTEAFF.